This entry describes one T cell receptor beta chain. These data come from a study of blood T cell repertoires in COVID-19. In the source study's methods: Reference gene primer amplification gave estimated nucleated cell counts. Using immunoSEQ multiplex PCR, the repertoire was profiled, and TCRdb retains in-frame clones only, with some absent. The V and J calls and clone size are taken from that table; D and trimming were inferred from the DNA. Of 250,000 to 300,000 clones listed, approximately 91% were seen once; the top ten hold 2.3%. Germline lookup yields CDR1 SGHDT and CDR2 YYEEEE. V gave up 0 bases and J gave up 5 bases; unmatched junction bases: 3. The CDR3 contains 15 residues. Individuals aged about 18 to 89 years were recruited from approximately 22 US areas.

The receptor was derived from a middle-aged woman with acute COVID-19. Sequenced input: PBMCs or T cells enriched from blood (not recorded which). The chain employs TRBV5-6 and TRBJ1-4; 8 nucleotides line up with TRBD1. This CDR3 reads CASSLGTGKNEKLFF. CDR3 in DNA: TGTGCCAGCAGCTTGGGGACAGGGAAGAATGAAAAACTGTTTTTT.